The 32 T cell receptor beta chains given below trace back to one sample, sequenced in a study of T cells in Graves' hyperthyroidism and ophthalmopathy. TCR beta CDR3 sequences were amplified from RNA transcripts. Researchers ran a first-round RT-PCR on the TCR CDR3 using the HTBI primer set. TCRdb analysed the multiplex PCR reads with MiXCR anew, one entry per CDR3 protein. The top ten hold over 30% of the sample, which has about 640,000 distinct CDR3 sequences, 20% seen once. Specimen: blood. These receptors all stem from a man aged 25 to 40 with Graves' ophthalmopathy.

V gene TRBV14 combines with J gene TRBJ2-3; TRBD2 aligns across 8 bases. Germline CDR1 and CDR2: SGHDN and FVKESK. The CDR3 sequence is 20 residues long. Trimming at V came to 5 bases and at J to 0 bases, leaving 19 bases not matched to a gene. The chain's CDR3 is CASSVTSGPPFTSSTDTQYF. In DNA form, the CDR3 reads TGTGCCAGCAGCGTAACTAGCGGACCTCCTTTTACTTCTAGCACAGATACGCAGTATTTT.

V usage is TRBV20-1 and J usage is TRBJ2-7; 7 bases are shared with TRBD1. CDR3 length: 12 residues. Germline assignment: CDR1 DFQATT and CDR2 SNEGSKA (reference sequence). The CDR3 is CSVGQETYEQYF. The CDR3 region has the DNA TGCAGCGTCGGACAGGAAACCTACGAGCAGTACTTC.

This clonotype was seen more than once but under ten times. The chain uses TRBV6-1 and TRBJ2-7, with a weak D call TRBD1 (6 bases). Germline V lookup: CDR1 MNHNS, CDR2 SASEGT. The CDR3 covers 14 residues. The V gene lost 5 bases and the J gene lost 1 base, with 12 bases spanning the gap. The CDR3 nucleotides read TGTGCCAGCAGTTCACAGGGTGGGTCCTACGAGCAGTACTTC. This encodes CASSSQGGSYEQYF.

There are many counts of this clonotype. J is TRBJ1-3 and V is TRBV11-1; tentative D call: TRBD1 (6 bases). Germline V gene sequence: CDR1 SGHAT, CDR2 FQDESV (reference sequence). The CDR3 runs to 16 residues. Trimming stripped 5 bases from V and 0 bases from J, with 14 bases between. The CDR3 sequence: CASSQPGAVSGNTIYF. CDR3 nucleotide sequence: TGTGCCAGCAGCCAACCAGGGGCGGTCTCTGGAAACACCATATATTTT.

This chain connects TRBV29-1 to TRBJ1-1, with D unresolved. V was clipped by 5 bases and J by 6 bases, with 7 bases between them. The CDR3 is 10 amino acids. Germline-derived CDR1 and CDR2 are SQVTM and ANQGSEA. CDR3 coding DNA: TGCAGCGTTACCGTGCCTGAAGCTTTCTTT. Residues: CSVTVPEAFF.

The genes are TRBV27 and TRBJ2-3, with D tentatively TRBD1 (5 bases). The CDR3 has 16 residues. In germline, CDR1 is MNHEY, CDR2 SMNVEV (reference sequence). The V and J ends lost 6 bases and 0 bases respectively, with 16 bases between them. CDR3 DNA: TGTGCCAGCAGCCCTTGGGCCAGGGATAGCACAGATACGCAGTATTTT. Amino acid sequence: CASSPWARDSTDTQYF.

The chain links TRBV5-1 to TRBJ2-5; the D call may be TRBD1 or TRBD2 (5 bases each). Germline CDR1 reads SGHRS; CDR2 reads YFSETQ. Deletions cut 7 bases from V and 2 bases from J, with 12 bases between. This CDR3 has 13 amino acids. The CDR3 DNA follows: TGCGCCAGCGGAGAGGGGTCACAAGAGACCCAGTACTTC. Amino acids: CASGEGSQETQYF.

This clonotype was counted many times. V usage is TRBV30 and J usage is TRBJ2-5; D is undetermined. V was pared by 0 bases and J by 5 bases, with 10 bases between. Germline assignment: CDR1 GTSNPN and CDR2 SVGIG (reference sequence). CDR3 size: 13 residues. CDR3 sequence (DNA): TGTGCCTGGAGTGTACTGGCTTCCGAGACCCAGTACTTC. Protein: CAWSVLASETQYF.

This clonotype was observed at least ten times. This rearrangement joins TRBV28 to TRBJ2-7; 7 bases match TRBD2. The CDR3 is 12 amino acids. Germline V gene sequence: CDR1 MDHEN, CDR2 SYDVKM. The J segment lost 4 bases and the V segment lost 6 bases, leaving 3 bases of the junction unmatched. CDR3 amino acids: CASRRETYEQYF. For the CDR3, the DNA is TGTGCCAGCAGGCGGGAGACATACGAGCAGTACTTC.

This chain connects TRBV19 to TRBJ2-7; 13 bases are a match to TRBD2. Trimming removed 5 bases from V and 2 bases from J; junction bases left unmatched: 12. CDR1 and CDR2 (germline): LNHDA, SQIVND (reference sequence). CDR3 length: 18 residues. The CDR3 protein is CASSPQGLAGPGTYEQYF. Here the CDR3 DNA reads TGTGCCAGTAGTCCTCAGGGACTAGCGGGACCGGGGACCTACGAGCAGTACTTC.

This clonotype was counted ten times or more. This chain connects TRBV28 to TRBJ1-5, with D maybe TRBD1 (5 bases). The CDR3 runs to 15 residues. Germline CDR1 and CDR2: MDHEN and SYDVKM. V was trimmed by 3 bases and J by 3 bases, leaving 12 bases between them. CDR3 sequence (DNA): TGTGCCAGCAGTTTTGGGGGGAGGGACAATCAGCCCCAGCATTTT. Translating gives CASSFGGRDNQPQHF.

This clonotype has a handful of counts. The chain carries TRBV5-8 and TRBJ2-1, with TRBD2 matching 15 bases. This CDR3 contains 15 residues. Trimming cost V 4 bases and J 15 bases; bases outside gene matches: 11. Germline CDR1 and CDR2: SGHTS and YDEGEE. The CDR3 reads CASSLRTSGRAWWFF. CDR3 DNA sequence: TGTGCCAGCAGCCTAAGGACTAGCGGGAGGGCCTGGTGGTTCTTC.

The chain employs TRBV5-1 and TRBJ2-5; 9 nucleotides align to TRBD2. Germline assignment: CDR1 SGHRS and CDR2 YFSETQ. The CDR3 extends over 17 amino acids. J gave up 5 bases and V 0 bases, and 11 bases lay outside the gene matches. CDR3 in DNA: TGCGCCAGCAGCTTGGCCTTGATAGCGGGAGTTTCGGAGACCCAGTACTTC. Translating it yields CASSLALIAGVSETQYF. Full variable domain (remainder filled in from reference TRBV5-1 and TRBJ2-5): KAGVTQTPRYLIKTRGQQVTLSCSPISGHRSVSWYQQTPGQGLQFLFEYFSETQRNKGNFPGRFSGRQFSNSRSEMNVSTLELGDSALYLCASSLALIAGVSETQYFGPGTRLLVL.

This clonotype has just a few counts. V usage is TRBV30 and J usage is TRBJ1-4; perhaps TRBD1 as D (5 bases). From germline, CDR1 is GTSNPN and CDR2 SVGIG (reference sequence). The CDR3 runs 15 residues. Trimming removed 0 bases from V and 8 bases from J, with 16 bases in between. The CDR3 sequence: CAWSVRGRVDEKLFF. Written as DNA, the CDR3 is TGTGCCTGGAGTGTACGCGGCAGGGTAGACGAAAAACTGTTTTTT.

The chain is built from TRBV4-2 and TRBJ2-7; 7 nucleotides agree with TRBD2. The CDR3 length is 16 residues. J gave up 3 bases and V 1 base, and 9 bases lay outside the gene matches. In germline, CDR1 is LGHNA, CDR2 YNFKEQ. The CDR3 is CASSQGLADYLYEQYF. The CDR3 DNA reads as TGTGCCAGCAGCCAAGGGCTAGCGGATTACCTCTACGAGCAGTACTTC.

V is TRBV12-3 or TRBV12-4 and J is TRBJ1-1; tentative D call: TRBD1 (5 bases). Trimming shortened V by 6 bases and J by 4 bases, and 9 bases separated the two germline ends. CDR3 length equals 12 residues. In DNA, the CDR3 is TGTGCCAGCAGATGGGGGGGCACTGAAGCTTTCTTT. Encoded protein: CASRWGGTEAFF.

This clonotype was seen at least ten times. The chain links TRBV28 to TRBJ1-1; D gene ambiguous. Germline loops: CDR1 MDHEN, CDR2 SYDVKM. The CDR3 spans 14 residues. Trimming removed 2 bases from V and 2 bases from J, with 9 bases in between. The CDR3 sequence: CASSLATANTEAFF. CDR3 nucleotides: TGTGCCAGCAGTTTAGCTACAGCCAACACTGAAGCTTTCTTT.

This clonotype turned up a few times. The rearrangement joins TRBV19 to TRBJ1-5, with 8 bases identical to TRBD1. The CDR3 spans 13 residues. Germline V gene data show CDR1 as LNHDA and CDR2 as SQIVND (reference sequence). Trimming at V came to 5 bases and at J to 7 bases, leaving 4 bases not matched to a gene. This chain's CDR3 is CASSWTGRQPQHF. In nucleotides, the CDR3 is TGTGCCAGTAGTTGGACAGGGCGGCAGCCCCAGCATTTT.

This chain joins TRBV24-1 and TRBJ2-5, with D possibly called TRBD1 or TRBD2 (5 bases each). Germline CDR1 reads KGHDR; CDR2 reads SFDVKD. The V end was cut by 10 bases, the J end by 4 bases, with 15 bases between. This CDR3 is 13 amino acids long. CDR3 coding DNA: TGTGCCACTGGTGGGGCGGGCATAGAGACCCAGTACTTC. Protein sequence: CATGGAGIETQYF.

This clonotype showed up many times. V is TRBV2 and J is TRBJ1-2, with a possible D match to TRBD1 (5 bases). V lost 7 bases to trimming and J lost 3 bases, with 15 bases between them. The CDR3 is 14 residues long. Germline CDR1 and CDR2: SNHLY and FYNNEI. CDR3 region: CASISGGDYYGYTF. DNA for the CDR3: TGTGCCAGCATTTCCGGGGGGGATTACTATGGCTACACCTTC.

This chain connects TRBV5-1 to TRBJ2-1; 9 bases map to TRBD2. From germline, CDR1 is SGHRS and CDR2 YFSETQ. The CDR3 extends over 15 amino acids. Germline trimming cut 3 bases from V and 3 bases from J; bases unmatched to any gene: 4. The CDR3, as DNA: TGCGCCAGCAGCTCAAGGACTAGCGACTACAATGAGCAGTTCTTC. This sequence encodes CASSSRTSDYNEQFF. Using reference TRBV5-1 and TRBJ2-1 for the parts outside the CDR3, the full variable domain is KAGVTQTPRYLIKTRGQQVTLSCSPISGHRSVSWYQQTPGQGLQFLFEYFSETQRNKGNFPGRFSGRQFSNSRSEMNVSTLELGDSALYLCASSSRTSDYNEQFFGPGTRLTVL.

The CDR3 sequence: CASRPGTFNMYEQYF. In nucleotides, the CDR3 is TGTGCCAGCAGGCCCGGGACCTTCAACATGTACGAGCAGTACTTC. The chain has TRBV6-1 and TRBJ2-7; D is perhaps TRBD1 or TRBD2 (5 bases each). The length of the CDR3 is 15 residues. The V gene's germline CDR1 is MNHNS and CDR2 SASEGT. With 6 bases removed from V and 4 bases from J, the gap between germline ends came to 19 bases.

The chain has TRBV6-1 and TRBJ2-7, with TRBD1 identical over 7 bases. Germline assignment: CDR1 MNHNS and CDR2 SASEGT. CDR3 size: 17 residues. V dropped 8 bases and J dropped 0; count of bases not matched to a gene: 16. CDR3: CASWDLPPGTVSYEQYF. The DNA for the CDR3 is TGTGCCAGCTGGGACCTGCCACCCGGGACAGTCTCCTACGAGCAGTACTTC.

This clonotype was seen at least ten times. The chain links TRBV6-1 to TRBJ1-5; a weak D match, TRBD1 (5 bases). This CDR3 has 14 amino acids. The germline gives CDR1 MNHNS, CDR2 SASEGT. The V gene lost 3 bases and the J gene lost 7 bases, with 13 bases spanning the gap. The DNA of the CDR3 is TGTGCCAGCAGTGAGAGGGCGGGGGGGCAGCCCCAGCATTTT. Protein product: CASSERAGGQPQHF.

This clonotype was picked up a small number of times. The rearrangement uses TRBV6-2 or TRBV6-3 and TRBJ2-1, with D possibly TRBD1 on 7 matching bases. In germline, CDR1 is MNHEY, CDR2 SVGEGT. This CDR3 contains 15 residues. V dropped 6 bases and J dropped 5 bases, with 17 bases sitting between them. The CDR3 reads CASRVSGGSHNEQFF. As DNA, the CDR3 is TGTGCCAGCAGGGTCTCAGGGGGGAGCCACAATGAGCAGTTCTTC.

This clonotype was counted ten times or more. CDR3 DNA sequence: TGCGCCAGCAGCCCTGTAGCGGGAGATGAGCAGTTCTTC. Protein: CASSPVAGDEQFF. V gene TRBV5-1 combines with J gene TRBJ2-1; 9 nucleotides line up with TRBD2. CDR1 is SGHRS, CDR2 YFSETQ, per germline. This CDR3 is 13 amino acids long. Germline trimming cut 4 bases from V and 8 bases from J; bases unmatched to any gene: 4.

J is TRBJ1-4 and V is TRBV28; no clear D. CDR1 and CDR2 from the germline V gene are MDHEN and SYDVKM. This CDR3 region has 14 residues. V was shortened by 6 bases and J by 6 bases, with 14 bases between the two germline ends. Written as DNA, the CDR3 is TGTGCCAGCAGCCCGACGTCCATAGATGAAAAACTGTTTTTT. Its translation: CASSPTSIDEKLFF.

This clonotype has a count of ten or more. The chain joins TRBV27 to TRBJ2-7, with 9 positions matching TRBD2. V was clipped by 5 bases and J by 0 bases; unmatched bases: 8. CDR3 length: 16 residues. CDR1 is MNHEY, CDR2 SMNVEV, per germline (reference sequence). The CDR3 nucleotides read TGTGCCAGCAGTCGACACTCACTAGCGGGCTCCTACGAGCAGTACTTC. It codes for CASSRHSLAGSYEQYF.

This clonotype was seen many times. The rearrangement joins TRBV10-3 to TRBJ2-5; D might be TRBD1 (5 bases). This CDR3 has 12 residues. Trimming pared 4 bases from V and 5 bases from J, leaving 8 bases between. In germline, CDR1 is ENHRY, CDR2 SYGVKD. CDR3 nucleotides: TGTGCCATCAGTGCCAAGGGGGAGACCCAGTACTTC. Translation: CAISAKGETQYF.

The sample holds many counts of this clonotype. This sequence joins TRBV27 and TRBJ1-1; D remains unclear. CDR3 size: 15 residues. Germline V gene data show CDR1 as MNHEY and CDR2 as SMNVEV (reference sequence). Trimming took 0 bases from V and 1 from J, leaving 9 bases between them. Here the CDR3 reads CASSLSPSGNTEAFF. The CDR3 DNA is TGTGCCAGCAGTTTATCGCCTTCGGGGAACACTGAAGCTTTCTTT.

This chain connects TRBV10-1 to TRBJ2-5, with 7 positions matching TRBD1. V was clipped by 7 bases and J by 4 bases; unmatched bases: 9. Germline CDR1 is WNHNN and CDR2 is SYGVQD (reference sequence). The CDR3 runs to 14 residues. The CDR3 DNA is TGCGCCAGCATGACCGGACAGGCCCCAGAGACCCAGTACTTC. Amino acids: CASMTGQAPETQYF.

This clonotype appeared a few times. The V gene is TRBV20-1, the J gene TRBJ2-7, with TRBD2 identical over 12 bases. In germline, CDR1 is DFQATT, CDR2 SNEGSKA (reference sequence). V lost 6 bases to trimming and J lost 3 bases; unmatched junction nucleotides: 6. The length of the CDR3 is 14 residues. In DNA, the CDR3 is TGCAGTGCAAGGACTAGCGGGACGGGCTACGAGCAGTACTTC. It encodes CSARTSGTGYEQYF.